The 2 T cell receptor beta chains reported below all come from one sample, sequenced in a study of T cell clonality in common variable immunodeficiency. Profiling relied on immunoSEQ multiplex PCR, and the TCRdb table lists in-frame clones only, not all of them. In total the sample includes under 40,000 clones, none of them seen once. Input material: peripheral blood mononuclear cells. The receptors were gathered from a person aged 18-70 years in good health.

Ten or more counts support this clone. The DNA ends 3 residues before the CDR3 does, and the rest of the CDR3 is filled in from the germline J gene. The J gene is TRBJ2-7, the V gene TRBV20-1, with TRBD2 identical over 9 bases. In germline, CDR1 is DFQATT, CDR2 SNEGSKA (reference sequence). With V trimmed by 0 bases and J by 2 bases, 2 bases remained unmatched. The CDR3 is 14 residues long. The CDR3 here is CSARELAGAYEQYF. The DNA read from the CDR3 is TGCAGTGCTAGAGAACTAGCGGGCGCCTACGAG.

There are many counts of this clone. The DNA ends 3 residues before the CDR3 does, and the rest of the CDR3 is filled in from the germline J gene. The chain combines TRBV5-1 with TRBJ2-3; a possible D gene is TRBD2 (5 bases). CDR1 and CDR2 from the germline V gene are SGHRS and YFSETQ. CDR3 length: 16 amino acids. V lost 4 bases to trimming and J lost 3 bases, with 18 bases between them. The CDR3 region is CASSPAGLPVTDTQYF. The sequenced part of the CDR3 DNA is TGCGCCAGCAGCCCGGCGGGCCTCCCGGTGACAGATACG.